This TCR beta chain was profiled in a study of early T cells in non-severe SARS-CoV-2 infection. About the research overall: Bulk RNA taken from unsorted whole blood was sequenced, leaving chains unpaired.

As part of library construction, unique molecular identifiers were attached to individual cDNA molecules. Via MiXCR, TCRdb re-called the 5' RACE reads, giving one row per CDR3 protein. The profile shows approximately 71,000 distinct CDR3 sequences, 9.5% to 15% of them singletons. Germline trimming cut 8 bases from V and 5 bases from J; bases unmatched to any gene: 16. The CDR3 contains 16 residues. Per the germline V gene, CDR1 is MDHEN and CDR2 is SYDVKM. For this clonotype: Its matching antigen is unknown.

Study-level findings and limits: Lookups in VDJdb leaned toward anti-spike CD8 responses and missed private and CD4 specificities.

The sample consisted of whole blood, taken at baseline. This chain connects TRBV28 to TRBJ2-3, with 7 bases aligning to TRBD1. The TCR was taken from an adult who was a healthcare worker with PCR-confirmed SARS-CoV-2 infection or an uninfected control (not recorded which). DNA for the CDR3: TGTGCCAGCTTACTCCGACCCGGGACAGACAAAGATACGCAGTATTTT. It is translated as CASLLRPGTDKDTQYF.